This T cell receptor beta chain appears in the sequencing data of a study of blood T cell repertoires in COVID-19. For the study at large: COVID-19 samples, acute and convalescent, were from the United States, Italy and Spain.

Original methodology: Nucleated cell number was recorded as an estimate derived from reference gene primer amplification. Sequencing was performed with immunoSEQ multiplex PCR; in TCRdb, only in-frame clones are kept and a portion is missing. Clonal size and the V and J genes are those of that table, whereas D and trimming came from the DNA. The table lists about 120,000 clones, under 90% of them singletons. The CDR3 covers 13 residues. Germline CDR1 SGHTS, CDR2 YDEGEE. Trimming pared 0 bases from V and 5 bases from J, leaving 6 bases between. Sequencing input: peripheral blood. The J gene is TRBJ1-5, the V gene TRBV5-8; D uncertain. The TCR comes from a woman in her 70s with acute or convalescent COVID-19. The CDR3 sequence is CASSLERDQPQHF. For the CDR3, the DNA is TGTGCCAGCAGCTTGGAACGAGATCAGCCCCAGCATTTT.